Each of the 10 T cell receptor beta chains below was sequenced from the same sample in a study of OX40 agonist ivuxolimab in advanced cancers. Libraries were prepared by immunoSEQ multiplex PCR; TCRdb keeps only in-frame clonotypes and omits some of them. The sample lists roughly 150,000 clones, 94% occurring once. Sequenced here: CD4+ or CD8+ T cells sorted from blood, sampled in a trial of the OX40 agonist ivuxolimab. The receptor set was obtained from an adult with an advanced solid tumor such as melanoma, head and neck, liver or kidney cancer.

This clone was seen only once. The gene calls are TRBV9 and TRBJ2-3; no firm D call. The CDR3 is 15 amino acids. V was pared by 0 bases and J by 0 bases, with 8 bases between. Germline CDR1 reads SGDLS; CDR2 reads YYNGEE. The CDR3 DNA sequence: TGTGCCAGCAGCGTAGGATCTGTAAGCACAGATACGCAGTATTTT. Residues: CASSVGSVSTDTQYF.

This clone showed up just once. V and J are TRBV5-4 and TRBJ1-5; D not resolved. Trimming left V 0 bases short and J 0 bases short, with 10 bases between. Germline-derived CDR1 and CDR2 are SGHNT and YYREEE (reference sequence). CDR3 length: 16 amino acids. The CDR3 nucleotides are TGTGCCAGCAGCTTGGGTGGCGGCGATAGCAATCAGCCCCAGCATTTT. As protein: CASSLGGGDSNQPQHF.

This clone was found a few times. J is TRBJ2-1 and V is TRBV7-6; no definite D call. Germline V CDR1 and CDR2: SGHVS, FNYEAQ. V lost 1 base and J 9 bases, leaving 10 bases between the germline ends. This CDR3 spans 13 amino acids. The CDR3 protein is CASSLGAALEQFF. DNA of the CDR3: TGTGCCAGCAGCTTAGGGGCCGCTCTTGAGCAGTTCTTC. The full variable domain, completed using reference TRBV7-6 and TRBJ2-1, is GAGVSQSPRYKVTKRGQDVALRCDPISGHVSLYWYRQALGQGPEFLTYFNYEAQQDKSGLPNDRFSAERPEGSISTLTIQRTEQRDSAMYRCASSLGAALEQFFGPGTRLTVL.

This chain uses TRBV7-2 with TRBJ1-4; perhaps TRBD1 as D (5 bases). V lost 5 bases and J lost 8, with 15 bases in between. The CDR3 extends over 14 amino acids. Per germline, CDR1 SGHTA and CDR2 FQGNSA. CDR3 in amino acids: CASSVGGVGEKLFF. The CDR3 DNA reads as TGTGCCAGCAGCGTGGGGGGAGTTGGGGAAAAACTGTTTTTT. The full variable domain, its missing parts supplied by reference TRBV7-2 and TRBJ1-4, is GAGVSQSPSNKVTEKGKDVELRCDPISGHTALYWYRQSLGQGLEFLIYFQGNSAPDKSGLPSDRFSAERTGGSVSTLTIQRTQQEDSAVYLCASSVGGVGEKLFFGSGTQLSVL.

This sequence joins TRBV6-5 and TRBJ2-5; 7 bases line up with TRBD1. The assigned J gene may be wrong: the sequence end matches TRBJ2-7 better. In germline, CDR1 is MNHEY, CDR2 SVGAGI. The CDR3 contains 15 residues. CDR3 region: CASSYSTTGVYEQYF. CDR3 sequence (DNA): TGTGCCAGCAGTTACTCTACTACAGGGGTCTACGAGCAGTACTTC.

The V gene is TRBV7-2, the J gene TRBJ1-2, with D perhaps TRBD1 (6 bases). Germline V gives CDR1 SGHTA, CDR2 FQGNSA. The CDR3 has 13 amino acids. Trimming took off 4 bases at V and 8 bases at J, with 14 bases between the two ends. CDR3 loop: CASSSQGGGGYTF. The CDR3 DNA reads TGTGCCAGCAGCTCACAGGGAGGAGGCGGCTACACCTTC.

The gene calls are TRBV23-1 and TRBJ1-2; D possibly corresponds to TRBD1 (5 bases). TRBV23-1 is noted as an ORF with a role that remains uncertain. CDR3 length: 13 residues. Deletions cut 4 bases from V and 2 bases from J, with 8 bases between. In nucleotides, the CDR3 is TGCGCCAGCAGTCGGGGCCGAAACTATGGCTACACCTTC. This sequence encodes CASSRGRNYGYTF.

J is TRBJ2-5 and V is TRBV19; the match to TRBD2 covers 10 bases. CDR3 length: 13 amino acids. Germline lookup yields CDR1 LNHDA and CDR2 SQIVND (reference sequence). Trimming cost V 3 bases and J 13 bases; bases outside gene matches: 8. CDR3 amino acids: CASSIGLAGALYF. DNA of the CDR3: TGTGCCAGTAGTATTGGGCTAGCGGGGGCCTTGTACTTC.

The CDR3 bases are TGCGCCAGCAGCCCCCAGGGGGGGGCGCCTAATGAAAAACTGTTTTTT. It codes for CASSPQGGAPNEKLFF. This rearrangement joins TRBV5-1 to TRBJ1-4; 7 nucleotides agree with TRBD1. From germline, CDR1 is SGHRS and CDR2 YFSETQ. V trimming: 4 bases; J trimming: 3 bases; junction bases outside the gene matches: 9. CDR3 length equals 16 residues.

The gene calls are TRBV18 and TRBJ2-3, with D possibly being TRBD1 (6 bases). The CDR3 runs to 16 residues. V was shortened by 6 bases and J by 2 bases, with 18 bases between the two germline ends. The germline V gene encodes CDR1 KGHSH and CDR2 LQKENI. CDR3 DNA sequence: TGTGCCAGCTCTCCTACAGGGTGGGGTGTCACAGATACGCAGTATTTT. Amino acid sequence: CASSPTGWGVTDTQYF. The whole variable domain, filled in from reference TRBV18 and TRBJ2-3, reads NAGVMQNPRHLVRRRGQEARLRCSPMKGHSHVYWYRQLPEEGLKFMVYLQKENIIDESGMPKERFSAEFPKEGPSILRIQQVVRGDSAAYFCASSPTGWGVTDTQYFGPGTRLTVL.